These T cell receptor beta chains were read from a single sample in a study of blood T cells in healthy people across ages. TCRdb called the 5' RACE reads again in MiXCR, with one record for every CDR3 protein. Here the sample spans around 2 million distinct CDR3 sequences, roughly two fifths being singletons. The specimen sequenced was blood. All receptors come from a human donor in good health. The CDR3 runs from the conserved cysteine through the conserved F or W. D genes are given only for firm matches. Clone size appears in some rows only: once, few, many, or a class for an expanded clone.

-,TRBJ2-7,TRBV4-1,few,CASSPLVTYEQYF,TGCGCCAGCAGCCCCTTAGTGACCTACGAGCAGTACTTC
-,TRBJ1-5,TRBV6-1,-,CASSDSRNQPQHF,TGTGCCAGCAGTGATAGCCGAAATCAGCCCCAGCATTTT
-,TRBJ2-3,TRBV6-5,few,CASRSTSRDTQYF,TGTGCCAGCAGATCGACATCACGGGATACGCAGTATTTT
-,TRBJ1-4,TRBV20-1,few,CSADLRATNEKLFF,TGCAGTGCCGATCTACGGGCAACTAATGAAAAACTGTTTTTT
-,TRBJ2-7,TRBV20-1,few,CSAGGELRGYEQYF,TGCAGTGCCGGGGGAGAGTTACGGGGCTACGAGCAGTACTTC
-,TRBJ1-5,TRBV7-9,many,CASSSNSNQPQHF,TGTGCCAGCAGCTCGAATAGCAATCAGCCCCAGCATTTT
TRBD1,TRBJ1-2,TRBV11-2,-,CARSLGQGWGYTF,TGTGCCCGCAGCTTAGGACAGGGTTGGGGCTACACCTTC
-,TRBJ1-5,TRBV12-3/TRBV12-4,-,CASGNRVQPQHF,TGTGCCAGCGGGAACAGGGTACAGCCCCAGCATTTT
TRBD2,TRBJ2-4,TRBV25-1,few,CASSDRGGWEQYF,TGTGCCAGCAGTGATCGGGGGGGTTGGGAGCAGTACTTC
TRBD1,TRBJ2-7,TRBV20-1,-,CSASPPNRDSPYEQYF,TGTAGTGCTAGCCCCCCCAACCGGGACAGCCCCTACGAGCAGTACTTC
TRBD2,TRBJ2-3,TRBV20-1,-,CSADGGGNTDTQYF,TGCAGTGCGGACGGGGGGGGTAACACAGATACGCAGTATTTT
TRBD1,TRBJ1-1,TRBV7-3,few,CASSLTGTGLTNTEAFF,TGTGCCAGCAGCTTAACGGGGACAGGGCTGACGAACACTGAAGCTTTCTTT
TRBD2,TRBJ2-5,TRBV27,-,CASSPNSSGGETQYF,TGTGCCAGCAGTCCGAATTCTAGCGGGGGCGAGACCCAGTACTTC
-,TRBJ2-3,TRBV11-2,-,CASSLVVATDTQYF,TGTGCCAGCAGCTTAGTTGTAGCGACAGATACGCAGTATTTT
-,TRBJ1-2,TRBV4-2,few,CASSQGLRDGRGYTF,TGTGCCAGCAGCCAAGGTTTGAGGGACGGGCGGGGCTACACCTTC
-,TRBJ2-7,TRBV7-9,few,CASSLLTSNEQYF,TGTGCCAGCAGCTTATTAACGTCAAACGAGCAGTACTTC
-,TRBJ2-3,TRBV25-1,many,CASSEWGDTQYF,TGTGCCAGCAGTGAATGGGGAGATACGCAGTATTTT
TRBD2,TRBJ2-3,TRBV29-1,once,CSVGLRLSTDTQYF,TGCAGCGTGGGACTACGTCTTAGCACAGATACGCAGTATTTT
-,TRBJ2-4,TRBV28,-,CASSPLGGSIQYF,TGTGCCAGCAGTCCTCTTGGGGGGAGCATTCAGTACTTC
-,TRBJ1-1,TRBV6-1,-,CASSEPYRGRGTEAFF,TGTGCCAGCAGTGAACCATACCGGGGTCGGGGCACTGAAGCTTTCTTT
-,TRBJ2-7,TRBV11-2,-,CASSLDMFGWGQSGYEQYF,TGTGCCAGCAGCTTAGATATGTTTGGTTGGGGCCAGTCGGGCTACGAGCAGTACTTC
-,TRBJ2-3,TRBV20-1,-,CSAGARDAGAATQYF,TGCAGTGCTGGAGCCCGGGACGCCGGAGCGGCTACGCAGTATTTT
-,TRBJ1-3,TRBV6-5,-,CASSTIGVSGNTIYF,TGTGCCAGCAGCACAATAGGGGTCTCTGGAAACACCATATATTTT
-,TRBJ2-2,TRBV20-1,-,CSAQRQSWYPGELFF,TGCAGTGCCCAGCGCCAGAGCTGGTACCCCGGGGAGCTGTTTTTT
-,TRBJ2-7,TRBV12-3/TRBV12-4,-,CASSPKLRPSPYEQYF,TGTGCCAGCAGTCCTAAATTACGTCCTTCACCTTACGAGCAGTACTTC
-,TRBJ1-1,TRBV2,-,CASSEFDTGRLAFF,TGTGCCAGCAGTGAATTCGATACAGGGAGGCTAGCTTTCTTT
-,TRBJ2-5,TRBV10-3,-,CATQGPRETQYF,TGTGCCACTCAGGGACCTCGAGAGACCCAGTACTTC
-,TRBJ2-5,TRBV7-2,-,CASSPWVRGSQETQYF,TGTGCCAGCAGCCCTTGGGTGAGGGGAAGTCAAGAGACCCAGTACTTC
-,TRBJ2-5,TRBV20-1,once,CSAPPLEGVLETQYF,TGCAGTGCGCCACCTCTAGAGGGTGTCCTAGAGACCCAGTACTTC
TRBD2,TRBJ2-1,TRBV5-6,-,CASSYSSGGRERFF,TGTGCCAGCAGCTATTCTTCGGGGGGACGTGAGCGGTTCTTC
-,TRBJ1-2,TRBV4-3,-,CASSLEGGDIDGYTF,TGCGCCAGCAGCCTCGAGGGGGGTGATATCGATGGCTACACCTTC
TRBD1,TRBJ1-6,TRBV7-2,few,CASSSGGTGGYNSPLHF,TGTGCCAGCAGCTCCGGCGGTACAGGGGGCTATAATTCACCCCTCCACTTT
TRBD2,TRBJ2-5,TRBV6-2/TRBV6-3,-,CASSFSGPPGTQYF,TGTGCCAGCAGTTTTAGCGGGCCCCCCGGGACCCAGTACTTC
-,TRBJ2-1,TRBV9,-,CASSVEPWDNEQFF,TGTGCCAGCAGCGTAGAGCCTTGGGACAATGAGCAGTTCTTC
-,TRBJ1-5,TRBV24-1,-,CATSSSRVYQPQHF,TGTGCCACCAGTTCTTCCAGGGTTTATCAGCCCCAGCATTTT
TRBD1,TRBJ1-5,TRBV12-3/TRBV12-4,few,CASSLQGGANQPQHF,TGTGCCAGCAGTCTCCAGGGGGGAGCCAATCAGCCCCAGCATTTT
-,TRBJ1-3,TRBV28,once,CASSLRAGRGGNTIYF,TGTGCCAGCAGTTTACGGGCAGGGAGAGGCGGAAACACCATATATTTT
-,TRBJ2-7,TRBV14,-,CASSQGRAATYEQYF,TGTGCCAGCAGCCAAGGGAGGGCAGCTACCTACGAGCAGTACTTC
-,TRBJ1-2,TRBV24-1,many,CATSDSRRSGYTF,TGTGCCACCAGTGATTCCCGCAGAAGTGGCTACACCTTC
TRBD2,TRBJ2-3,TRBV7-3,-,CASSSGTSMNTQYF,TGTGCCAGCAGCTCCGGGACTAGCATGAATACGCAGTATTTT
-,TRBJ1-2,TRBV24-1,-,CATSDQAPGGYTF,TGTGCCACCAGTGACCAAGCCCCTGGGGGCTACACCTTC
-,TRBJ2-7,TRBV2,once,CASSETASEQYF,TGTGCCAGCAGTGAAACAGCGAGTGAGCAGTACTTC